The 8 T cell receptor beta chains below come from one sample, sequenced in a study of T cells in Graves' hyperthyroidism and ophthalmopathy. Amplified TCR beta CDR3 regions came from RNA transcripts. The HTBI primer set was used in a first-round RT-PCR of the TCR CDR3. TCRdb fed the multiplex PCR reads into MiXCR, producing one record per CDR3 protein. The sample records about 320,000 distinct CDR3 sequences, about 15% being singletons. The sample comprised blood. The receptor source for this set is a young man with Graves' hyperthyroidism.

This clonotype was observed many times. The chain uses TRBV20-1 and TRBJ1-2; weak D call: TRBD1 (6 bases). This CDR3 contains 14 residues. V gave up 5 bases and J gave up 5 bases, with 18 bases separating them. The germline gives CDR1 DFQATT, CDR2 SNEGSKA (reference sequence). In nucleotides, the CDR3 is TGCAGTGCTTCACAGGGCAGCTCTTTGTATGGCTACACCTTC. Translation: CSASQGSSLYGYTF.

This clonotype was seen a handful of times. The CDR3 region is CASSQEQQRETQYF. In DNA form, the CDR3 reads TGCGCCAGCAGCCAAGAGCAACAGCGAGAGACCCAGTACTTC. This chain links TRBV4-1 with TRBJ2-5, with no clear D. Trimming pared 0 bases from V and 4 bases from J, leaving 9 bases between. The V gene's germline CDR1 is MGHRA and CDR2 YSYEKL. The CDR3 is made up of 14 amino acids.

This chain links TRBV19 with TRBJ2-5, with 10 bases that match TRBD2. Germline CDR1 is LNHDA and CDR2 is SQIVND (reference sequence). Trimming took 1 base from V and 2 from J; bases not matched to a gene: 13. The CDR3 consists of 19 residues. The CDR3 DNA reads TGTGCCAGTAGTATAGCCCTAGCGGGAGTGTGGTCGTGGCAAGAGACCCAGTACTTC. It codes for CASSIALAGVWSWQETQYF.

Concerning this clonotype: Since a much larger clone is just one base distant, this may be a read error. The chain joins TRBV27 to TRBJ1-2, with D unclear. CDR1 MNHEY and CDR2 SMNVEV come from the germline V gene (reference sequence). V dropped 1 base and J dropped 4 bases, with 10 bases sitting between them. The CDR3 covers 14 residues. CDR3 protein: CASSLLEEGYGYTF. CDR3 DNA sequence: TGTGCCAGCAGTTTATTGGAAGAGGGCTATGGCTACACCTTC.

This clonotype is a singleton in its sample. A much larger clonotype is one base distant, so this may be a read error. CDR3 coding DNA: TGTGCCAGCAGCCCAGGACAGGGAAGGACTACTGAAAAACTGTTTTTT. Protein: CASSPGQGRTTEKLFF. This chain links TRBV3-1 with TRBJ1-4; 8 bases align to TRBD1. Germline V gene lookup returns CDR1 LGHDT and CDR2 YNNKEL (reference sequence). CDR3 length: 16 amino acids.

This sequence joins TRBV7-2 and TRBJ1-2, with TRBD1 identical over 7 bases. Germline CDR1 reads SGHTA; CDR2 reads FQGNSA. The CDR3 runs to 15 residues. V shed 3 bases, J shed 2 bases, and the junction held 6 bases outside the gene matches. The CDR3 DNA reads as TGTGCCAGCAGCTTCGGGACAGTGAACAACTATGGCTACACCTTC. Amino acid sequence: CASSFGTVNNYGYTF.

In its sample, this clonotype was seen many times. The CDR3 nucleotides read TGTGCCAGCAGTAAAACGGACAGTGGCAATCAGCCCCAGCATTTT. Its protein is CASSKTDSGNQPQHF. The chain couples TRBV12-3 or TRBV12-4 to TRBJ1-5; TRBD1 is a possible D gene (6 bases). This CDR3 spans 15 amino acids. V lost 5 bases and J lost 2, with 13 bases in between.

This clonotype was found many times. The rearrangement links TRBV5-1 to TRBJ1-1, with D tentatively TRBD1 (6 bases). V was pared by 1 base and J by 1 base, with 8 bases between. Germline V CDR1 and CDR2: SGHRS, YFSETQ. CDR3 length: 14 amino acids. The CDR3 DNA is TGCGCCAGCAGCTTGCAGGGGTCGAACACTGAAGCTTTCTTT. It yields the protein CASSLQGSNTEAFF.